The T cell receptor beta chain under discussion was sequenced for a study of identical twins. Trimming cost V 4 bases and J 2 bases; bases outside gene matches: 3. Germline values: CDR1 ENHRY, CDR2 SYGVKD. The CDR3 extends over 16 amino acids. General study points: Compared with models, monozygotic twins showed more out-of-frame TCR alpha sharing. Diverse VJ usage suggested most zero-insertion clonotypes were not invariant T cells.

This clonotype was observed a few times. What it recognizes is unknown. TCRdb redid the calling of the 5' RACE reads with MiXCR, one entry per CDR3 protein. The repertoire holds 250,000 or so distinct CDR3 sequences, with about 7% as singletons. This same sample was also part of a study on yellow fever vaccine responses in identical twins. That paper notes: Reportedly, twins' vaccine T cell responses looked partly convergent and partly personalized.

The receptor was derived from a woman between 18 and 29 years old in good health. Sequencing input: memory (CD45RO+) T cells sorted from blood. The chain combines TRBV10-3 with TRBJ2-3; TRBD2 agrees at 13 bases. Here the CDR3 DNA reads TGTGCCATCAGTGGGGGGACTAGCGGGGACACAGATACGCAGTATTTT. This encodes CAISGGTSGDTDTQYF.